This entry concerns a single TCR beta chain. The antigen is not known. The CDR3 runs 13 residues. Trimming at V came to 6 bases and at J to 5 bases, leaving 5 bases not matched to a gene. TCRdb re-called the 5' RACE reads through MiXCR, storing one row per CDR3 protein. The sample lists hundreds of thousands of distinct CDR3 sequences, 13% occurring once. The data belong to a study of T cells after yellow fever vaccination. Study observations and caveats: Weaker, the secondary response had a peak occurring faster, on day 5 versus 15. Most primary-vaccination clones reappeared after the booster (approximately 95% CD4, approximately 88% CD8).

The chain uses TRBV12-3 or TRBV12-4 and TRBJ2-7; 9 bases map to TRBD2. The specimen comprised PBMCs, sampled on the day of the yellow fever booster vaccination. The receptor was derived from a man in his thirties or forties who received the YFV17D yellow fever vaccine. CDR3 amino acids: CASRPSGAHEQYF. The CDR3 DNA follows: TGTGCCAGCAGACCTAGCGGGGCCCACGAGCAGTACTTC.